The T cell receptor beta chain described here comes from a study of metastatic and nonmetastatic thyroid tumors. About the research overall: Patients with malignant and benign thyroid disease provided blood and tumor or nodule tissue, whose repertoires were compared. Study-wide points: Compared with benign nodules, malignant thyroid tumors were reported to have significantly higher TCR beta diversity in both blood and tumor.

No treatment had been given to any patient before thyroid surgery. By share, this clone ranks as medium-sized. The target antigen is unknown. Original methodology: Clinicopathological groups of papillary thyroid cancer showed CDR3 differences that were used to build a distant-metastasis classifier. Through MiXCR, TCRdb re-clonotyped the PCR reads. These V and J calls originate from TCRdb's pipeline instead of the authors' own analysis. Seen here are some 55,000 clones, under 30% observed once, and the top ten hold around a sixth. Germline CDR1 MNHEY, CDR2 SMNVEV (reference sequence). The CDR3 contains 15 residues. Trimming shortened V by 4 bases and J by 6 bases, and 18 bases separated the two germline ends.

The sample consisted of blood. The chain is built from TRBV27 and TRBJ1-1, with TRBD1 as a possible D gene (5 bases). The origin of this receptor is a female donor with papillary thyroid cancer or a benign thyroid nodule (not recorded which). Some clones in this sample may be carry-over from other donors' samples. CDR3 DNA: TGTGCCAGCAGTTCCCCCGGACATGCCGGAGCTGAAGCTTTCTTT. Its protein product is CASSSPGHAGAEAFF.